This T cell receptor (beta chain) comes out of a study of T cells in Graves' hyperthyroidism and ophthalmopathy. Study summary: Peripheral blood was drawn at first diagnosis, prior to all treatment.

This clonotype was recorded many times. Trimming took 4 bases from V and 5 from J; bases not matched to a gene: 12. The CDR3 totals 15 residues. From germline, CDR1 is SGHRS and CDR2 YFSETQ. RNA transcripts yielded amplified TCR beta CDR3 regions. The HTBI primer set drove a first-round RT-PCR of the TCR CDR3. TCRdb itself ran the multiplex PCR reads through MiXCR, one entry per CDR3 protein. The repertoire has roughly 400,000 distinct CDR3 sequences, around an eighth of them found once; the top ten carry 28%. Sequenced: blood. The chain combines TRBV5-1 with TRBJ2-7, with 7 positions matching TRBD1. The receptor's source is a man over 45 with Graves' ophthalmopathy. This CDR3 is CASSIQGREGNEQYF. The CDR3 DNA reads TGCGCCAGCAGCATACAGGGGAGAGAGGGCAACGAGCAGTACTTC.